The 32 T cell receptor beta chains in this list originate from one sample, sequenced in a study of prognosis after radiotherapy for stage I lung cancer. The TCR beta CDR3 region was amplified from genomic DNA, with two rounds of multiplex PCR being used for the amplification. Each TRBV and TRBJ gene had its own primer in the first PCR round. TCRdb called the multiplex PCR reads again in MiXCR, with one record for every CDR3 protein. The profile shows some 36,000 distinct CDR3 sequences, roughly a quarter of them singletons. The input for sequencing was PBMCs, taken before or after stereotactic body radiation therapy (not recorded which). Receptors were obtained from a donor of 50 years or more with non-small cell lung cancer.

This clonotype was recorded at least ten times. The CDR3 DNA is TGCGCCAGCAGCTTGGGCCAGGGGGAGACCCAGTACTTC. Protein sequence: CASSLGQGETQYF. J is TRBJ2-5 and V is TRBV5-1; possible D gene TRBD1, 6 bases. The CDR3 has 13 amino acids. Trimming pared 0 bases from V and 5 bases from J, leaving 8 bases between. CDR1 and CDR2 from the germline V gene are SGHRS and YFSETQ.

This clonotype was detected ten times or more. CDR3 coding DNA: TGCAGTGCTAGCAATCCCACTGCGGGGACCCAGTACTTC. This translates into CSASNPTAGTQYF. The chain carries TRBV20-1 and TRBJ2-5, with D perhaps TRBD2 (5 bases). The V gene's germline CDR1 is DFQATT and CDR2 SNEGSKA (reference sequence). This CDR3 spans 13 amino acids. Trimming removed 3 bases at V and 7 bases at J, with 15 bases between.

This chain links TRBV20-1 with TRBJ1-2, with D hard to call. The V end lost 4 bases, the J end lost 5 bases, and 8 bases lay between the germline ends. The length of the CDR3 is 11 residues. Germline V gene sequence: CDR1 DFQATT, CDR2 SNEGSKA (reference sequence). CDR3 in DNA: TGCAGTGCTAACGACGGGTATGGCTACACCTTC. Encoded protein: CSANDGYGYTF.

Turning to this clonotype: A read error is likely here: a far larger clone is one base away. V is TRBV19 and J is TRBJ1-5; D call uncertain. V shed 11 bases and J shed 5 bases, with 16 bases lying between them. CDR1 is LNHDA and CDR2 is SQIVND in the germline V gene (reference sequence). The CDR3 runs to 13 residues. The CDR3 nucleotides are TGTGCCTGGAGTGCCAAAAGAGATCAGCCCCAGCATTTT. Residues: CAWSAKRDQPQHF.

There are many counts of this clonotype. V is TRBV11-2 and J is TRBJ2-3, with 10 nucleotides matching TRBD2. The CDR3 totals 14 residues. V gave up 2 bases and J gave up 5 bases; unmatched junction bases: 1. The V gene's germline CDR1 is SGHAT and CDR2 FQNNGV. CDR3 amino acids: CASSLLAGVDTQYF. CDR3 coding DNA: TGTGCCAGCAGCTTACTAGCGGGAGTAGATACGCAGTATTTT.

This clonotype was counted at least ten times. The genes are TRBV6-5 and TRBJ1-3; D is undetermined. Trimming left V 4 bases short and J 7 bases short, with 14 bases between. This CDR3 contains 14 residues. Per the germline V gene, CDR1 is MNHEY and CDR2 is SVGAGI. The CDR3 sequence is CASSSTSTGNTIYF. CDR3 in DNA: TGTGCCAGCAGTTCGACGTCCACCGGGAACACCATATATTTT.

This clonotype was observed many times. The rearrangement links TRBV5-1 to TRBJ1-2; D is ambiguous. The CDR3 totals 13 residues. Germline CDR1 and CDR2: SGHRS and YFSETQ. With 0 bases removed from V and 3 bases from J, the gap between germline ends came to 6 bases. CDR3 in amino acids: CASSLVSDYGYTF. The DNA of the CDR3 is TGCGCCAGCAGCTTGGTCAGCGACTATGGCTACACCTTC.

The chain recombines TRBV7-3 with TRBJ2-7; 9 nucleotides agree with TRBD1. The CDR3 length is 16 residues. J was trimmed by 5 bases and V by 2 bases; bases with no gene match: 10. The V gene's germline CDR1 is SGHTA and CDR2 FQGTGA. The CDR3 here is CASSLWSDRGWDEQYF. In nucleotides, the CDR3 is TGTGCCAGCAGCTTATGGTCGGACAGGGGTTGGGACGAGCAGTACTTC.

This clonotype has a handful of counts. This may be a read error, as it is one base from a much larger clone. V and J are TRBV6-4 and TRBJ2-1; tentatively, D is TRBD1 or TRBD2 (5 bases each). This CDR3 has 14 amino acids. V lost 3 bases and J 7 bases, leaving 13 bases between the germline ends. Germline V gives CDR1 MRHNA, CDR2 SNTAGT. Here the CDR3 reads CASSETIKGNEQFF. In DNA form, the CDR3 reads TGTGCCAGCAGTGAGACTATCAAGGGGAATGAGCAGTTCTTC.

This clonotype was observed many times. The V call is TRBV7-3, the J call TRBJ2-5; the D gene is possibly TRBD1 (7 bases). Germline CDR1 reads SGHTA; CDR2 reads FQGTGA. Between the trimmed V and J ends, which lost 5 bases and 2 bases, there was a span of 12 bases. The CDR3 covers 14 residues. The CDR3 sequence is CASSLTGRQETQYF. The CDR3 coding sequence is TGTGCCAGCAGCCTGACAGGGAGGCAAGAGACCCAGTACTTC.

This clonotype was detected ten times or more. The CDR3 sequence is CASTGLADNEQFF. CDR3 DNA sequence: TGTGCCAGCACCGGACTAGCGGACAATGAGCAGTTCTTC. The chain joins TRBV3-1 to TRBJ2-1, with 10 bases that match TRBD2. The CDR3 has 13 amino acids. Per the germline V gene, CDR1 is LGHDT and CDR2 is YNNKEL (reference sequence). The J segment lost 5 bases and the V segment lost 7 bases, leaving 2 bases of the junction unmatched.

As to this clonotype: Relative to the germline gene, one junction end is altered; a read error may explain this. CDR3 in DNA: TGTGCCTGGAGGAGACTGTCAGGGAACACTGGAGCTTTCTTT. This sequence encodes CAWRRLSGNTGAFF. The chain couples TRBV30 to TRBJ1-1; the D gene is possibly TRBD1 (5 bases). The CDR3 runs 14 residues. Per the germline V gene, CDR1 is GTSNPN and CDR2 is SVGIG (reference sequence).

The chain employs TRBV29-1 and TRBJ1-4, with D uncertain. The CDR3 is 16 amino acids. Germline values: CDR1 SQVTM, CDR2 ANQGSEA. V dropped 7 bases and J dropped 4 bases, with 22 bases sitting between them. CDR3 DNA: TGCAGCGCCGCCCCCTCGACAACCATTGATAATGAAAAACTGTTTTTT. Residues: CSAAPSTTIDNEKLFF.

The table lists this clonotype with many counts. V gene TRBV2 combines with J gene TRBJ1-6; no clear D gene. The CDR3 extends over 11 amino acids. Trimming removed 5 bases at V and 7 bases at J, with 3 bases between. From germline, CDR1 is SNHLY and CDR2 FYNNEI. CDR3 bases: TGTGCCAGCAGTTCAAATTCACCCCTCCACTTT. It codes for CASSSNSPLHF.

This clonotype was detected ten times or more. The V and J genes are TRBV9 and TRBJ2-1; 9 positions match TRBD2. There are 14 residues in the CDR3. With 1 base clipped from V and 9 bases from J, the junction kept 5 bases outside the gene matches. From germline, CDR1 is SGDLS and CDR2 YYNGEE. As DNA, the CDR3 is TGTGCCAGCAGCGTACCTAGCGGGGTTGGTGAGCAGTTCTTC. It specifies CASSVPSGVGEQFF.

The sample holds many counts of this clonotype. The rearrangement uses TRBV25-1 and TRBJ1-2, with 9 bases that match TRBD1. The CDR3 totals 15 residues. Per the germline V gene, CDR1 is MGHDK and CDR2 is SYGVNS. V trimming: 4 bases; J trimming: 0 bases; junction bases outside the gene matches: 3. In DNA form, the CDR3 reads TGTGCCAGCAGTGTGGGGACAGGGCCTAACTATGGCTACACCTTC. Translating it yields CASSVGTGPNYGYTF.

This clonotype has a count of ten or more. The V call is TRBV18, the J call TRBJ2-7, with D possibly TRBD2 on 6 matching bases. The CDR3 contains 13 residues. With 2 bases removed from V and 6 bases from J, the gap between germline ends came to 11 bases. Germline CDR1 reads KGHSH; CDR2 reads LQKENI. CDR3 residues: CASSPNRDSEQYF. In DNA form, the CDR3 reads TGTGCCAGCTCACCAAATAGGGACTCCGAGCAGTACTTC.

This clonotype showed up many times. The CDR3 protein is CASSQLGLNNEQFF. The CDR3 DNA is TGTGCCAGCAGCCAACTCGGACTAAACAATGAGCAGTTCTTC. V and J are TRBV14 and TRBJ2-1, with TRBD2 as a possible D gene (6 bases). The germline V and J ends were trimmed by 2 bases and 5 bases, with 10 bases remaining between them. Looked up from germline, CDR1 is SGHDN and CDR2 is FVKESK. This CDR3 has 14 residues.

As concerns this clonotype: A much larger clonotype is one base distant, so this may be a read error. This chain links TRBV27 with TRBJ1-4, with D hard to call. V gave up 8 bases and J gave up 3 bases, with 13 bases separating them. Germline V gives CDR1 MNHEY, CDR2 SMNVEV (reference sequence). The CDR3 extends over 14 amino acids. CDR3 residues: CASEELFANEKLFF. Here the CDR3 DNA reads TGTGCCAGCGAGGAGTTATTCGCTAATGAAAAACTGTTTTTT. The whole variable domain, filled in from reference TRBV27 and TRBJ1-4, reads EAQVTQNPRYLITVTGKKLTVTCSQNMNHEYMSWYRQDPGLGLRQIYYSMNVEVTDKGDVPEGYKVSRKEKRNFPLILESPSPNQTSLYFCASEELFANEKLFFGSGTQLSVL.

This clonotype was observed at least ten times. V gene TRBV10-3 combines with J gene TRBJ2-5; 9 bases are shared with TRBD2. Per the germline V gene, CDR1 is ENHRY and CDR2 is SYGVKD. J gave up 2 bases and V 4 bases, and 8 bases lay outside the gene matches. The CDR3 covers 16 residues. CDR3 DNA: TGTGCCATCAGTGGGGGTAGCGGGAGAGGGCAAGAGACCCAGTACTTC. Residues: CAISGGSGRGQETQYF.

This clonotype was counted a few times. A much bigger clone sits one base away, suggesting this may be a read error. The gene calls are TRBV28 and TRBJ1-4, with 10 bases matching TRBD1. Germline V gene sequence: CDR1 MDHEN, CDR2 SYDVKM. The junction had 13 bases not matched to a gene; V was cut back by 4 bases and J by 14 bases. This CDR3 comprises 15 residues. CDR3 nucleotide sequence: TGTGCCAGCAGTTCCGGACAGGGGGAGCCTCGGTGGCTGTTTTTT. Translated, it gives CASSSGQGEPRWLFF.

This clonotype has a count of ten or more. The chain couples TRBV6-2 or TRBV6-3 to TRBJ2-2; D is ambiguous. Germline CDR1 reads MNHEY; CDR2 reads SVGEGT. V dropped 0 bases and J dropped 13 bases, with 12 bases sitting between them. The CDR3 contains 13 residues. CDR3 sequence: CASSYSDSRGLFF. The DNA for the CDR3 is TGTGCCAGCAGTTACTCCGACTCGAGAGGGCTGTTTTTT.

In the case of this clonotype: It differs at one base from a far larger clone, so likely a read error. V usage is TRBV6-2 or TRBV6-3 and J usage is TRBJ1-1, with D hard to call. The CDR3 loop spans 14 amino acids. Trimming pared 5 bases from V and 0 bases from J, leaving 10 bases between. The germline V gene encodes CDR1 MNHEY and CDR2 SVGEGT. The DNA of the CDR3 is TGTGCCAGCAGTGACCAGACGTTGAACACTGAAGCTTTCTTT. It yields the protein CASSDQTLNTEAFF.

This clonotype has a count of ten or more. The chain recombines TRBV12-3 or TRBV12-4 with TRBJ1-6, with D perhaps matching TRBD1 (6 bases). This CDR3 is built from 14 residues. V was cut by 3 bases and J by 9 bases, with 12 bases left in between. CDR3 nucleotides: TGTGCCAGCAGTTTTAGGCAGGGGAGTTCACCCCTCCACTTT. Residues: CASSFRQGSSPLHF.

As to this clonotype: This likely stems from a read error, as it lies one base from a far larger clone. The V and J genes are TRBV6-4 and TRBJ1-6; perhaps TRBD1 as D (5 bases). Germline loops: CDR1 MRHNA, CDR2 SNTAGT. This CDR3 is built from 13 residues. CDR3 protein: CASMVGVDSHLHF. The CDR3, as DNA: TGTGCCAGCATGGTAGGGGTGGACTCACACCTCCACTTT.

In the case of this clonotype: With only one base between it and a far larger clone, this is likely a read error. The V and J genes are TRBV6-2 or TRBV6-3 and TRBJ2-2, with a tentative D call TRBD1 (6 bases). This CDR3 spans 16 amino acids. From germline, CDR1 is MNHEY and CDR2 SVGEGT. V was pared by 5 bases and J by 4 bases, with 17 bases between. DNA of the CDR3: TGTGCCAGCAGTGAAGGTGTAGGGGGAGTCACCGGGGAGCTGTTTTTT. Its protein product is CASSEGVGGVTGELFF.

This clonotype appeared many times. The V gene is TRBV5-8, the J gene TRBJ1-4, with D possibly matching TRBD1 (5 bases). Looked up from germline, CDR1 is SGHTS and CDR2 is YDEGEE. The CDR3 length is 15 residues. Trimming pared 0 bases from V and 5 bases from J, leaving 11 bases between. The CDR3 protein is CASSLGWGPNEKLFF. The CDR3 coding sequence is TGTGCCAGCAGCTTGGGATGGGGACCGAATGAAAAACTGTTTTTT.

In its sample, this clonotype was seen once. This chain connects TRBV5-1 to TRBJ2-3; tentative D call: TRBD2 (7 bases). Trimming cost V 0 bases and J 1 base, with 12 bases left between them. The CDR3 loop spans 16 amino acids. Germline V gene sequence: CDR1 SGHRS, CDR2 YFSETQ. As DNA, the CDR3 is TGCGCCAGCAGCTTGGGGCGGGGGCGAGGCACAGATACGCAGTATTTT. As protein: CASSLGRGRGTDTQYF.

Many counts were recorded for this clonotype. V and J are TRBV2 and TRBJ1-5; 7 nucleotides align to TRBD1. The CDR3 totals 15 residues. The germline V gene encodes CDR1 SNHLY and CDR2 FYNNEI. V shed 4 bases and J 3 bases; nucleotides not matched to a gene: 6. The DNA of the CDR3 is TGTGCCAGCAGTGCCAGGGGGGGGGACAATCAGCCCCAGCATTTT. As protein: CASSARGGDNQPQHF.

This clonotype was observed at least ten times. The chain employs TRBV10-3 and TRBJ1-5; D gene ambiguous. Trimming left V 2 bases short and J 0 bases short, with 5 bases between. The CDR3 is 14 residues long. Germline assignment: CDR1 ENHRY and CDR2 SYGVKD. CDR3 region: CAISERTSNQPQHF. The CDR3, as DNA: TGTGCCATCAGTGAGCGAACTAGCAATCAGCCCCAGCATTTT.

Regarding this clonotype: A junction boundary mismatches the germline segment, possibly from a read error. The gene calls are TRBV6-1 and TRBJ2-2, with 9 nucleotides matching TRBD2. Looked up from germline, CDR1 is MNHNS and CDR2 is SASEGT. The CDR3 has 15 amino acids. The CDR3 protein is CVSIPPGLAFGELFF. CDR3 bases: TGTGTCAGCATCCCCCCGGGACTAGCTTTCGGGGAGCTGTTTTTT.

This clonotype was observed at least ten times. This chain uses TRBV20-1 with TRBJ2-5; D not certain. The CDR3 runs to 14 residues. Germline V lookup: CDR1 DFQATT, CDR2 SNEGSKA (reference sequence). Trimming stripped 4 bases from V and 2 bases from J, with 14 bases between. CDR3 sequence reads: CSATQPISQETQYF. CDR3 nucleotides: TGCAGTGCTACACAGCCAATTTCACAAGAGACCCAGTACTTC.